Listed below are T cell receptor beta chains from one sample, sequenced in a study of cytomegalovirus exposure and HLA in healthy donors. Assay used: immunoSEQ multiplex PCR; TCRdb lists only in-frame clones, some missing. The table has 250,000 to 350,000 clones, roughly 85% seen once. The source material was PBMCs. These TCRs come from a man aged 40-50 years in good health and CMV-seropositive. Each CDR3 is given with its conserved first and last residue.

V	CDR3
TRBV4-3	CASSQERSLAGTDTQYF
TRBV5-6	CASSVDRASEKLFF
TRBV7-9	CAGSPTGQGYGNTIYF
TRBV9	CASSQGSSGETQYF
TRBV29-1	CSVGTEETQYF
TRBV28	CASSLGQGAYEQYF
TRBV29-1	CSVGGEETQYF
TRBV11-2	CASSPGQDYEQYF
TRBV28	CASSFEDRSYEQYF
TRBV2	CASRTGTGGYNEQFF
TRBV28	CASRQRDRGHEQYF
TRBV7-9	CASSLGAARDLNTEAFF
TRBV18	CASSPGPAGGHNEQFF
TRBV7-3	CASSTTSGPYNEQFF
TRBV7-9	CSSSVSGVYNEQFF
TRBV5-1	CASSGGGLGVDLSEQFF
TRBV6-5	CATREVNTEAFF
TRBV4-2	CASSPQTSVTETQYF
TRBV6-5	CASSLSGRLRYNEQFF
TRBV14	CASSQDLLYNEQFF
TRBV15	CATSSLDRGGTEAFF
TRBV2	CASSEARLAGADTQYF
TRBV5-6	CASSWTSGTPYEQYF
TRBV5-1	CASRRGGDSYNEQFF
TRBV7-9	CASSLRTAPNTGELFF
TRBV4-1	CASSQGYRGANEKLFF
TRBV2	CASRVGQGADTQYF
TRBV27	CASRTGQGGTDTQYF
TRBV18	CASSPPGTGGTEAFF
TRBV7-8	CASSWTESYEQYF
TRBV15	CAGRTGNNEKLFF
TRBV25-1	CASSESYTVNTEAFF
TRBV14	CASSQDLRTDTQYF